This T cell receptor (beta chain) was sequenced for a study of T cell changes during pregnancy in multiple sclerosis. The CDR3 extends over 15 amino acids. Germline V gene data show CDR1 as SGHTA and CDR2 as FQGNSA. With 3 bases removed from V and 2 bases from J, the gap between germline ends came to 11 bases. Repertoires were generated with immunoSEQ multiplex PCR, while TCRdb's copy carries only in-frame clones and drops some. The table lists about 100,000 clones, 80% to 95% of them singletons. The clonotype originates from a female donor with multiple sclerosis, enrolled in a pregnancy study. This material consisted of peripheral blood, taken in the first trimester of pregnancy. The rearrangement links TRBV7-2 to TRBJ2-4; D may be TRBD1 (5 bases). Written as DNA, the CDR3 is TGTGCCAGCAGCTTCTCGACAGAACCCAAAAACATTCAGTACTTC. Its protein product is CASSFSTEPKNIQYF. Supplemented by reference TRBV7-2 and TRBJ2-4, the full variable domain reads GAGVSQSPSNKVTEKGKDVELRCDPISGHTALYWYRQSLGQGLEFLIYFQGNSAPDKSGLPSDRFSAERTGGSVSTLTIQRTQQEDSAVYLCASSFSTEPKNIQYFGAGTRLSVL.